Each of the 30 T cell receptor beta chains below was sequenced from the same sample in a study of tumor-infiltrating lymphocytes in primary liver carcinoma. Germline DNA was also extracted, while the blood RNA originated from unsorted whole blood. Reverse transcription of approximately 0.55 ug total RNA with a constant-region primer produced TCR beta cDNA. What produced the TCR beta libraries was three nested multiplex PCR rounds using slightly modified ARM-PCR. The opening two PCR rounds, about 10 cycles each, paired TRBV1-TRBV30 forward primers with a C-beta reverse primer. MiXCR, run by TCRdb on the multiplex PCR reads, gives a single entry per CDR3 protein. The sample lists approximately 310,000 distinct CDR3 sequences, over 55% seen once, with roughly 10% in the top ten. The sample consisted of peripheral blood. All receptors come from a man aged 40-55 years with primary liver carcinoma and hepatitis B virus infection.

Concerning this clonotype: Mismatch with germline at one junction end may stem from a read error. The chain is built from TRBV6-1 and TRBJ1-6; 7 bases are a match to TRBD1. The germline V gene has CDR1 MNHNS and CDR2 SASEGT. There are 15 residues in the CDR3. In nucleotides, the CDR3 is TGTGTCAGCATACGAGGGGGCTTATTGGATTCACCCCTCCACTTT. Protein product: CVSIRGGLLDSPLHF.

The chain couples TRBV10-3 to TRBJ1-1, with D possibly matching TRBD1 (5 bases). This CDR3 region has 14 residues. Trimming cost V 3 bases and J 10 bases, with 18 bases left between them. Germline V gives CDR1 ENHRY, CDR2 SYGVKD. The CDR3 coding sequence is TGTGCCATCAGTGACCAGGACAACCCTTCTAGAGCTTTCTTT. Its protein product is CAISDQDNPSRAFF.

About this clonotype itself: A much bigger clone sits one base away, suggesting this may be a read error. The chain has TRBV10-3 and TRBJ1-4; D gene uncertain. The germline CDR1 and CDR2 sequences are ENHRY and SYGVKD. Trimming took 10 bases from V and 7 from J, leaving 13 bases between them. The CDR3 consists of 12 residues. The chain's CDR3 is CATAPPGEKLFF. In nucleotides, the CDR3 is TGTGCCACCGCACCCCCGGGTGAAAAACTGTTTTTT.

The V call is TRBV24-1, the J call TRBJ2-1; 15 bases are a match to TRBD2. The CDR3 totals 17 residues. Trimming removed 4 bases from V and 7 bases from J; junction bases left unmatched: 7. The V gene's germline CDR1 is KGHDR and CDR2 SFDVKD. DNA for the CDR3: TGTGCCACCAGTGAGGCCGGGACTAGCGGGAGGTTGAATGAGCAGTTCTTC. Encoded protein: CATSEAGTSGRLNEQFF.

V is TRBV6-6 and J is TRBJ2-3, with D perhaps assigned TRBD1 or TRBD2 (5 bases each). Germline loops: CDR1 MNHNY, CDR2 SVGAGI (reference sequence). V was shortened by 5 bases and J by 6 bases, with 24 bases between the two germline ends. This CDR3 has 17 amino acids. The CDR3 DNA reads TGTGCCAGCAGTGTTCCGGGCCGACGGGGCTCGCGGGATACGCAGTATTTT. Translated, it gives CASSVPGRRGSRDTQYF.

A word on this clonotype: This may be a read error, as it is one base from a much larger clone. Given the absence of the conserved phenylalanine or tryptophan at the CDR3 end, a read error is likely. The chain carries TRBV6-2 or TRBV6-3 and TRBJ2-7, with D possibly being TRBD1 (7 bases). The CDR3 covers 13 residues. The V end was cut by 10 bases, the J end by 3 bases, with 16 bases between. The germline gives CDR1 MNHEY, CDR2 SVGEGT. CDR3 amino acids: CAIRGTVIYEQYL. In DNA form, the CDR3 reads TGTGCCATCCGGGGGACAGTAATCTACGAGCAGTACCTC.

Turning to this clonotype: A much more abundant neighbour one base away suggests this may be a read error. The chain recombines TRBV5-4 with TRBJ2-7; 8 nucleotides align to TRBD1. Germline lookup yields CDR1 SGHNT and CDR2 YYREEE (reference sequence). The CDR3 loop spans 13 amino acids. This CDR3 is CASSGQGSYVQYF. In DNA form, the CDR3 reads TGTGCCAGCAGCGGACAGGGCTCCTACGTGCAGTACTTC.

This clonotype was seen at least ten times. The rearrangement uses TRBV5-6 and TRBJ2-1, with 12 bases that match TRBD2. The CDR3 has 15 amino acids. Germline CDR1 is SGHDT and CDR2 is YYEEEE. Trimming removed 5 bases from V and 7 bases from J; junction bases left unmatched: 7. Here the CDR3 DNA reads TGTGCCAGCAGAACAGGACTAGCGGGAAGTAATGAGCAGTTCTTC. Encoded protein: CASRTGLAGSNEQFF.

This clonotype was seen a single time. A single base separates this from a much larger clone, so it may be a read error. The chain has TRBV4-2 and TRBJ1-4; D unclear. The CDR3 is 16 amino acids. Germline CDR1 and CDR2: LGHNA and YNFKEQ. In nucleotides, the CDR3 is TGTGTCAGCAGCCAAGTTGCGGGGAGCACTAATGAAAAACTGTTTTTT. Translation gives CVSSQVAGSTNEKLFF.

This clonotype was observed many times. The V call is TRBV11-1, the J call TRBJ2-2; D may be TRBD2 (6 bases). The V end was cut by 4 bases, the J end by 0 bases, with 9 bases between. The CDR3 length is 15 residues. CDR1 is SGHAT and CDR2 is FQDESV in the germline V gene (reference sequence). The DNA of the CDR3 is TGTGCCAGCAGCTCCACGGGGGCGAACACCGGGGAGCTGTTTTTT. The encoded protein is CASSSTGANTGELFF.

Details on this clonotype: A much larger clone differs by one base, so this may be a read error. This chain joins TRBV6-2 or TRBV6-3 and TRBJ1-4; the match to TRBD1 covers 10 bases. This CDR3 has 13 residues. Germline CDR1 MNHEY, CDR2 SVGEGT. With 6 bases clipped from V and 8 bases from J, the junction kept 3 bases outside the gene matches. CDR3 amino acids: CASSQTGGEKLFF. The DNA of the CDR3 is TGTGCCAGCAGCCAGACAGGGGGCGAAAAACTGTTTTTT.

This chain connects TRBV19 to TRBJ1-2, with D perhaps TRBD1 (6 bases). Germline CDR1 reads LNHDA; CDR2 reads SQIVND (reference sequence). CDR3 length: 14 residues. The ends were cut back, 8 bases at V and 4 bases at J, with 17 bases in the middle. The CDR3, as DNA: TGTGCCAGTGATGGGGGGCCCGGTGGCTATGGCTACACCTTC. Its protein product is CASDGGPGGYGYTF.

The chain combines TRBV29-1 with TRBJ1-1; a weak D match, TRBD1 (6 bases). V was clipped by 7 bases and J by 0 bases, with 18 bases between them. CDR1 is SQVTM, CDR2 ANQGSEA, per germline. The CDR3 has 15 residues. DNA of the CDR3: TGCAGCGCTGCCGGGGGCTGGGGTATGAACACTGAAGCTTTCTTT. Translated: CSAAGGWGMNTEAFF.

Comment on this clonotype: The junction shows a germline mismatch at one end, possibly a read error. The rearrangement uses TRBV11-1 and TRBJ2-7; D remains ambiguous. The CDR3 contains 14 residues. Germline CDR1 is SGHAT and CDR2 is FQDESV (reference sequence). The DNA of the CDR3 is TGTATCAGCAGCTCACTTTCCCAGTCCTGCGAGCAGTACTTC. Its translation: CISSSLSQSCEQYF.

This clonotype was counted a few times. The gene calls are TRBV15 and TRBJ2-1; 15 bases are a match to TRBD2. The CDR3 has 15 amino acids. Per germline, CDR1 LNHNV and CDR2 YYDKDF (reference sequence). J was trimmed by 8 bases and V by 5 bases; bases with no gene match: 4. The CDR3 spells CATSGGLAGGHEQFF. The CDR3 bases are TGTGCCACCAGCGGGGGACTAGCGGGAGGCCATGAGCAGTTCTTC.

This clonotype was recorded a few times. A much bigger clone sits one base away, suggesting this may be a read error. The V call is TRBV11-3, the J call TRBJ2-1; 10 bases line up with TRBD2. CDR3 length: 15 residues. Germline CDR1 SGHNT, CDR2 YENEEA. The trim removed 6 bases at V and 7 bases at J, leaving 9 bases unmatched. In DNA, the CDR3 is TGTGCCAGCAGTTTACCAGCGGGAGGGGGTAATGAGCAGTTCTTC. Translated: CASSLPAGGGNEQFF. Complete variable domain (other parts from reference TRBV11-3 and TRBJ2-1): EAGVVQSPRYKIIEKKQPVAFWCNPISGHNTLYWYLQNLGQGPELLIRYENEEAVDDSQLPKDRFSAERLKGVDSTLKIQPAELGDSAVYLCASSLPAGGGNEQFFGPGTRLTVL.

A word on this clonotype: Given a much more abundant clone one base away, this may be a read error. V and J are TRBV6-2 or TRBV6-3 and TRBJ2-7; 14 bases line up with TRBD2. Per germline, CDR1 MNHEY and CDR2 SVGEGT. The CDR3 extends over 15 amino acids. Trimming at V came to 0 bases and at J to 9 bases, leaving 4 bases not matched to a gene. CDR3 residues: CASSYSTSGRGGQYF. Written as DNA, the CDR3 is TGTGCCAGCAGTTACTCGACTAGCGGGAGGGGCGGGCAGTACTTC.

Of note for this clonotype: Given a much more abundant clone one base away, this may be a read error. The genes are TRBV6-2 or TRBV6-3 and TRBJ2-2; D is unclear. The CDR3 sequence is 14 residues long. CDR1 and CDR2 from the germline V gene are MNHEY and SVGEGT. CDR3: CASAIRTGTRELFF. The CDR3 region has the DNA TGTGCCAGTGCAATCCGTACGGGCACCCGGGAGCTGTTTTTT.

Remarks on this clonotype: This clone may be a read error of a much larger clone one base away. The genes are TRBV7-8 and TRBJ2-7; 9 bases match TRBD2. CDR3 length equals 15 residues. CDR1 is SGHVS and CDR2 is FQNEAQ in the germline V gene. The CDR3, as DNA: TGTACCAGCAGCGCCAAGACTAGCGGCCCCTACGAGCAGTACTTC. It codes for CTSSAKTSGPYEQYF.

A remark on this clonotype: A read error may explain this, as a much larger clone is one base away. The chain uses TRBV12-3 or TRBV12-4 and TRBJ1-6; 10 bases are a match to TRBD1. CDR3 length equals 14 residues. Germline trimming cut 7 bases from V and 7 bases from J; bases unmatched to any gene: 4. The CDR3: CASNLTGGNSPLHF. DNA for the CDR3: TGTGCCAGCAACCTGACAGGGGGCAATTCACCCCTCCACTTT.

The chain employs TRBV11-2 and TRBJ2-7, with 7 bases matching TRBD2. The CDR3 is 15 residues long. Per germline, CDR1 SGHAT and CDR2 FQNNGV. V gave up 3 bases and J gave up 3 bases; unmatched junction bases: 8. The DNA for the CDR3 is TGTGCCAGCAGCTTGGGTCGGGGGGTCTTCTACGAGCAGTACTTC. It specifies CASSLGRGVFYEQYF. The whole variable domain, filled in from reference TRBV11-2 and TRBJ2-7, reads EAGVAQSPRYKIIEKRQSVAFWCNPISGHATLYWYQQILGQGPKLLIQFQNNGVVDDSQLPKDRFSAERLKGVDSTLKIQPAKLEDSAVYLCASSLGRGVFYEQYFGPGTRLTVT.

This clonotype was detected a few times. The CDR3 nucleotides are TGCAGCGTCCGGACAGGTCAGAGCTCCTACGAGCAGTACTTC. Residues: CSVRTGQSSYEQYF. The genes are TRBV29-1 and TRBJ2-7, with 7 bases matching TRBD1. Trimming took 6 bases from V and 0 from J; bases not matched to a gene: 8. Germline loops: CDR1 SQVTM, CDR2 ANQGSEA. The CDR3 spans 14 residues.

About this clonotype: A much larger clone differs by one base, so this may be a read error. In DNA form, the CDR3 reads TGTGCCAACAGTTTATTCAGCGAAAAACTGTTTTTT. Its translation: CANSLFSEKLFF. This chain links TRBV12-3 or TRBV12-4 with TRBJ1-4, with D unclear. This CDR3 comprises 12 residues.

A remark on this clonotype: One base away lies a much larger clone, so this may be a sequencing read error. The chain is built from TRBV5-6 and TRBJ1-2; no reliable D call. This CDR3 region has 11 residues. Germline V gene sequence: CDR1 SGHDT, CDR2 YYEEEE. The CDR3 loop reads CASSTGPGYIF. The CDR3 DNA is TGTGCCAGCAGCACCGGTCCAGGCTACATCTTC.

With respect to this clonotype: This may come from a read error, since a much larger clone is one base off. In this CDR3 the conserved last residue, phenylalanine or tryptophan, is missing, so a read error is likely. The chain has TRBV5-5 and TRBJ2-7; the D gene is possibly TRBD2 (5 bases). The CDR3 sequence is 15 residues long. Germline CDR1 and CDR2: SGHKS and YYEKEE (reference sequence). The V end was cut by 4 bases, the J end by 5 bases, with 19 bases between. The CDR3 region has the DNA TGTGCCAGCAGCAAACCGGGCGACTATATAGACGAGCAGTACTCC. It encodes CASSKPGDYIDEQYS.

Concerning this clonotype: With a much larger clone just one base away, this may be a read error. CDR3 protein: CASSEAGSDYNEQFF. The CDR3, as DNA: TGCGCCAGCAGCGAAGCAGGAAGCGATTACAATGAGCAGTTCTTC. V usage is TRBV4-3 and J usage is TRBJ2-1; D unresolved. CDR1 and CDR2 from the germline V gene are LGHNA and YSLEER. V was clipped by 5 bases and J by 4 bases, with 15 bases between them. CDR3 length: 15 amino acids.

As for this clonotype: This may stem from a read error, because a much larger clone lies one nucleotide away. V is TRBV12-3 or TRBV12-4 and J is TRBJ2-7, with 13 positions matching TRBD2. There are 17 residues in the CDR3. V lost 2 bases, J lost 4 bases, and 8 bases stayed unmatched. The CDR3 DNA sequence: TGTGCCAGCAGTTTATCGGGAGGGACTAGCGGGATTTACGAGCAGTACTTC. Translated: CASSLSGGTSGIYEQYF.

Comment on this clonotype: A read error may account for a junction end that differs from germline. V usage is TRBV28 and J usage is TRBJ1-1; no reliable D call. The CDR3 runs 11 residues. Per germline, CDR1 MDHEN and CDR2 SYDVKM. CDR3 loop: CACSLALEAFF. CDR3 nucleotides: TGTGCCTGCAGTTTGGCACTTGAAGCTTTCTTT.

This clonotype was recorded once. A much larger clone lies a single base off, so this may be a read error. This chain links TRBV12-3 or TRBV12-4 with TRBJ2-2; a weak D match, TRBD2 (5 bases). This CDR3 is built from 14 residues. The CDR3 nucleotides read TGTGCCAGCAGTTTTGGGGAGAACACCGGGGAGCCGTTTTTT. Its protein product is CASSFGENTGEPFF.

Remarks on this clonotype: A much larger clonotype is one base distant, so this may be a read error. The chain couples TRBV12-3 or TRBV12-4 to TRBJ2-2, with D perhaps matching TRBD2 (6 bases). The CDR3 is 14 amino acids. CDR3 in DNA: TGTGCCAGCACCGGAGGGCCAGGCACCGGGGATCTGTTTTTT. Its protein product is CASTGGPGTGDLFF.